Listed below are T cell receptor beta chains from one sample, sequenced in a study of beta chain features in type 1 diabetes. Produced via immunoSEQ multiplex PCR; TCRdb's table is partial and in-frame only. The sample holds 130,000 or so clones, roughly 17% seen once. The sequencing input was central memory CD4+ T cells from blood. The receptors shown here come from a man aged 18 to 35 with type 1 diabetes. CDR3s include the opening cysteine and the closing phenylalanine or tryptophan. The D gene is left open where the match is weak. Size tells how often a clone was seen (once, few, many) or the class of an expanded clone, and some rows leave it out.

>few|TRBD2|TRBJ2-5|TRBV6-5
TGTGCCAGCAGCCTAGTTAGCGGGACCCAAGAGACCCAGTACTTC
CASSLVSGTQETQYF
>-|TRBD1|TRBJ2-2|TRBV29-1
TGCAGCGTTGGACAGGGAGCGAACACCGGGGAGCTGTTTTTT
CSVGQGANTGELFF
>-|-|TRBJ2-5|TRBV7-6
TGTGCCAGCAGCTATCTAGCTGCAGAGACCCAGTACTTC
CASSYLAAETQYF
>-|-|TRBJ1-2|TRBV28
TGTGCCAGCAGGCGGGATGGCTACACCTTC
CASRRDGYTF
>-|TRBD2|TRBJ2-1|TRBV4-1
TGCGCCAGCAGCCAATCCGGGACTAGCGGAAATGAGCAGTTCTTC
CASSQSGTSGNEQFF
>many|-|TRBJ2-4|TRBV4-1
TGCGCCAGCAGCCTTCCCGCGGGGAAGTTCCTAGCCAAAAACATTCAGTACTTC
CASSLPAGKFLAKNIQYF
>-|TRBD2|TRBJ2-5|TRBV6-1
TGTGCCAGCAGTGAAGCTGGGATAGCGGGATCGGCGGGAGGGGAGACCCAGTACTTC
CASSEAGIAGSAGGETQYF
>many|TRBD1|TRBJ2-3|TRBV12-5
TGTGCTAGTGGCCGGGACAGCCTCACAGATACGCAGTATTTT
CASGRDSLTDTQYF
>-|-|TRBJ2-7|TRBV18
TGTGCCAGCTCACCAGCGGAAGCCTACGAGCAGTACTTC
CASSPAEAYEQYF
>-|-|TRBJ1-5|TRBV30
TGTGCCTGGAGTATCGGTTTAAGTCAGCCCCAGCATTTT
CAWSIGLSQPQHF
>few|TRBD1|TRBJ1-5|TRBV19
TGTGCCAGTAGTATTACAGGGGGCAATCAGCCCCAGCATTTT
CASSITGGNQPQHF
>-|-|TRBJ2-2|TRBV5-4
TGTGCCAGCACCAACCAGGGCGGCCCCGGGGAGCTGTTTTTT
CASTNQGGPGELFF
>few|-|TRBJ2-1|TRBV28
TGTGCCAGCAGTCTTGTTGGCGAGCAGTTCTTC
CASSLVGEQFF
>-|-|TRBJ1-6|TRBV7-9
TGTGCCAGCAGCGAAAACCGACAGAAGTTTTCACCCCTCCACTTT
CASSENRQKFSPLHF
>few|-|TRBJ2-3|TRBV5-1
TGCGCCAGCAGCTCGGCAGAGGTGACAGATACGCAGTATTTT
CASSSAEVTDTQYF
>few|TRBD1|TRBJ2-7|TRBV11-2
TGTGCCAGCAGCCCAAGAGGGGCGACAGGGGGTACCTACGAGCAGTACTTC
CASSPRGATGGTYEQYF
>few|-|TRBJ1-1|TRBV30
TGTGCCTGGAGCCGGGACTTGAACACTGAAGCTTTCTTT
CAWSRDLNTEAFF
>-|-|TRBJ2-1|TRBV14
TGTGCCAGCAGCAGACCAGGTACAGGGTGGCAGTTCTTC
CASSRPGTGWQFF
>-|TRBD1|TRBJ1-2|TRBV5-1
TGCGCCAGCAGCTTGGAGGGACAGGAGGGCTACACCTTC
CASSLEGQEGYTF
>few|-|TRBJ1-4|TRBV5-1
TGCGCCAGCAGCTTTTGGGGCGTGGATGAAAAACTGTTTTTT
CASSFWGVDEKLFF
>few|-|TRBJ2-5|TRBV5-1
TGCGCCAGCAGGGCGACTGGTCGAGAGACCCAGTACTTC
CASRATGRETQYF
>many|-|TRBJ2-1|TRBV18
TGTGCCAGCTCACCACGATCCGGGGGCATGAATGAGCAGTTCTTC
CASSPRSGGMNEQFF
>few|-|TRBJ2-5|TRBV7-2
TGTGCCAGCAGCGCCACTGGAGCCCGGGGAACAGGGGAGACCCAGTACTTC
CASSATGARGTGETQYF
>-|TRBD2|TRBJ2-5|TRBV5-8
TGTGCCAGCAGCTTGTCACTAGCGAGGTTTTTAGAGACCCAGTACTTC
CASSLSLARFLETQYF
>few|TRBD2|TRBJ2-3|TRBV7-2
TGTGCCAGCAAGGGCACCGGGACTAGCGGGGGGATAGATACGCAGTATTTT
CASKGTGTSGGIDTQYF
>-|TRBD1|TRBJ2-3|TRBV10-3
TGTGCCATCAGTGGGGGACAGGGCACAGATACGCAGTATTTT
CAISGGQGTDTQYF
>few|TRBD1|TRBJ2-7|TRBV7-2
TGTGCCAGCAGCCTAATTCACGGACAGGGCCATTCCTACGAGCAGTACTTC
CASSLIHGQGHSYEQYF
>-|-|TRBJ2-2|TRBV23-1
TGCGCCAGCAGTCAGCTCCGGGCCCAGCGGGACACCGGGGAGCTGTTTTTT
CASSQLRAQRDTGELFF
>many|-|TRBJ1-1|TRBV7-2
TGTGCCAGCAGCTTAGAACGCACGGTAGTCGAAGCTTTCTTT
CASSLERTVVEAFF
>-|TRBD1|TRBJ1-1|TRBV9
TGTGCCAGCAGTTCCAGGGGGGACACTGAAGCTTTCTTT
CASSSRGDTEAFF
>few|-|TRBJ2-3|TRBV5-1
TGCGCCAGCAGCTTCGGCCAGGACACAGATACGCAGTATTTT
CASSFGQDTDTQYF
>-|-|TRBJ1-5|TRBV30
TGTGCCTGGAGTGTATCTAATGGGGCAGTACCTCCGCATTTT
CAWSVSNGAVPPHF
>few|-|TRBJ2-3|TRBV5-1
TGCGCCAGCAGCCCCGGGGCTGGAAACTCGCGAGGAGATACGCAGTATTTT
CASSPGAGNSRGDTQYF
>-|-|TRBJ2-3|TRBV4-1
TGCGCCAGCAGCCAAGACTATTCACCAACAGATACGCAGTATTTT
CASSQDYSPTDTQYF
>-|TRBD2|TRBJ2-1|TRBV30
TGTGCCTGGAAACTTCTAGCGGCCACCTACAATGAGCAGTTCTTC
CAWKLLAATYNEQFF
>-|-|TRBJ2-6|TRBV11-2
TGTGCCAGCCAATCCACTGGGGCCAACGTCCTGACTTTC
CASQSTGANVLTF
>few|-|TRBJ1-1|TRBV5-8
TGTGCCAGCACCAGGGAGACGAACACTGAAGCTTTCTTT
CASTRETNTEAFF
>few|-|TRBJ2-1|TRBV7-8
TGTGCCAGCAGCGCATTAACTCGGGGGGGACAGAGATACAATGAGCAGTTCTTC
CASSALTRGGQRYNEQFF
>-|-|TRBJ2-5|TRBV5-1
TGCGCCAGCAGCTACCAAGAGACCCAGTACTTC
CASSYQETQYF
>-|-|TRBJ2-3|TRBV5-4
TGTGCCAGCAGCTCCGACTATTACACAGATACGCAGTATTTT
CASSSDYYTDTQYF
>few|TRBD1|TRBJ1-2|TRBV4-3
TGCGCCAGCAGCCAGGGCTACAGGGGTGCTGGCTACACCTTC
CASSQGYRGAGYTF
>-|TRBD1|TRBJ2-7|TRBV7-2
TGTGCCAGCAGCCTTTTAGGGGGCGCGGGCGAGCAGTACTTC
CASSLLGGAGEQYF
>-|TRBD2|TRBJ2-3|TRBV2
TGTGCCAGCAAGCGGGGGGACCGCACAGATACGCAGTATTTT
CASKRGDRTDTQYF
>few|TRBD1|TRBJ1-1|TRBV30
TGTGCCTGGAACCAGAAGGCGACAGGGTTCCCTGAAGCTTTCTTT
CAWNQKATGFPEAFF
>many|TRBD1|TRBJ2-1|TRBV2
TGTGCCAGCAGCCGCGCCGGGACAGGATGGTTCTTC
CASSRAGTGWFF
>-|-|TRBJ2-6|TRBV9
TGTGCCAGCAGCGCCCGACAGCATTCCCGCTCTGGGGCCAACGTCCTGACTTTC
CASSARQHSRSGANVLTF
>few|TRBD1|TRBJ2-3|TRBV7-2
TGTGCCAGCAGCTTAGTACAGGGGGCTTCAGATACGCAGTATTTT
CASSLVQGASDTQYF
>-|-|TRBJ2-5|TRBV19
TGTGCCAGTAGTGGGGCCCTCCAAGAGACCCAGTACTTC
CASSGALQETQYF
>-|-|TRBJ2-7|TRBV10-3
TGTGCCATCACCGAGACAGAGAGCTCCTACGAGCAGTACTTC
CAITETESSYEQYF
>-|-|TRBJ2-1|TRBV7-2
TGTGCCAGCAGCCGCCAAGGGAGGGACAGCCTTTGGGTCTTC
CASSRQGRDSLWVF
>-|-|TRBJ2-3|TRBV28
TGTGCCAGCAGTCAGCCGGGACTCATCTTCCGGACAGATACGCAGTATTTT
CASSQPGLIFRTDTQYF
>few|-|TRBJ2-5|TRBV7-9
TGTGCCAGCAGCTTGACCCAGGGTACCCAGTACTTC
CASSLTQGTQYF
>-|TRBD1|TRBJ2-5|TRBV29-1
TGCAGCGGGGCCAACAGGGGGCTGCAAGAGACCCAGTACTTC
CSGANRGLQETQYF
>few|TRBD1|TRBJ2-3|TRBV19
TGTGCCAGTTCGGACAGGGGGAGTCCAGATACGCAGTATTTT
CASSDRGSPDTQYF
>once|TRBD1|TRBJ1-4|TRBV5-1
TGCGCCAGCTCCTCCGGTGGGACAGGGGGCTCCACTAATGAAAAACTGTTTTTT
CASSSGGTGGSTNEKLFF
>few|-|TRBJ1-2|TRBV7-2
TGTGCCAGCAGCCCGGACAAGAACTATGGCTACACCTTC
CASSPDKNYGYTF
>-|-|TRBJ2-3|TRBV29-1
TGCAGCGTTGATGGGCTTGTGGCAGATACGCAGTATTTT
CSVDGLVADTQYF
>-|-|TRBJ1-4|TRBV9
TGTGCCAGCAGTCAGGGTTCTAATGAAAAACTGTTTTTT
CASSQGSNEKLFF